The 27 T cell receptor beta chains in this list originate from one sample, sequenced in a study of shared T cell receptors in the human thymus. Sequencing used immunoSEQ multiplex PCR; TCRdb keeps in-frame clones, though not all of them. The sample includes under 700,000 clones, 75% to 85% of them seen just once. These data were also reused for a study on human thymus T cells.

Sequencing input: thymocytes. All receptors come from a boy under two years old with a congenital heart defect.

The rearrangement links TRBV5-6 to TRBJ2-7; TRBD1 agrees at 8 bases. Per germline, CDR1 SGHDT and CDR2 YYEEEE. The CDR3 has 16 amino acids. Trimming took 1 base from V and 3 from J; bases not matched to a gene: 9. CDR3 DNA sequence: TGTGCCAGCAGCTTGCACCCGGGACAGGAGTTCTACGAGCAGTACTTC. Protein: CASSLHPGQEFYEQYF.

The chain links TRBV18 to TRBJ2-6; 7 bases match TRBD1. This CDR3 region has 20 residues. Germline CDR1 is KGHSH and CDR2 is LQKENI. With 2 bases clipped from V and 4 bases from J, the junction kept 17 bases outside the gene matches. This CDR3 reads CASSPDPPTGSLKGANVLTF. DNA for the CDR3: TGTGCCAGCTCACCAGATCCGCCGACAGGGAGCCTTAAGGGGGCCAACGTCCTGACTTTC. The full variable domain, with the rest looked up from reference TRBV18 and TRBJ2-6, is NAGVMQNPRHLVRRRGQEARLRCSPMKGHSHVYWYRQLPEEGLKFMVYLQKENIIDESGMPKERFSAEFPKEGPSILRIQQVVRGDSAAYFCASSPDPPTGSLKGANVLTFGAGSRLTVL.

The CDR3 DNA sequence: TGTGCCAGCAGTACACTAGCGGGAGGGACCAGCTCCTACAATGAGCAGTTCTTC. Amino acids: CASSTLAGGTSSYNEQFF. This chain joins TRBV28 and TRBJ2-1; TRBD2 matches 13 bases. The germline V gene has CDR1 MDHEN and CDR2 SYDVKM. The CDR3 extends over 18 amino acids. Trimming took 5 bases from V and 0 from J; bases not matched to a gene: 7.

This sequence joins TRBV5-4 and TRBJ2-3; D is perhaps TRBD2 (5 bases). Per germline, CDR1 SGHNT and CDR2 YYREEE (reference sequence). V lost 6 bases to trimming and J lost 5 bases, with 19 bases between them. The CDR3 runs to 15 residues. DNA for the CDR3: TGTGCCAGCACCCCCTTGGACCCCCGGGAAGATACGCAGTATTTT. Protein: CASTPLDPREDTQYF.

This chain connects TRBV10-3 to TRBJ2-7; 7 bases are a match to TRBD2. The CDR3 loop spans 16 amino acids. Per the germline V gene, CDR1 is ENHRY and CDR2 is SYGVKD. Trimming removed 3 bases from V and 0 bases from J; junction bases left unmatched: 8. DNA for the CDR3: TGTGCCATCAGTGACGAGGATGGGGAGGGCTCCTACGAGCAGTACTTC. Translated, it gives CAISDEDGEGSYEQYF.

The genes are TRBV6-5 and TRBJ2-7; possibly TRBD1 for D (6 bases). The ends were cut back, 2 bases at V and 0 bases at J, with 11 bases in the middle. CDR3 length equals 15 residues. Germline V gene lookup returns CDR1 MNHEY and CDR2 SVGAGI. In DNA, the CDR3 is TGTGCCAGCAGTTACAGACCAGGGGACTCCTACGAGCAGTACTTC. It specifies CASSYRPGDSYEQYF.

This chain links TRBV7-8 with TRBJ1-5, with 7 bases matching TRBD1. This CDR3 contains 18 residues. CDR1 and CDR2 from the germline V gene are SGHVS and FQNEAQ. Trimming cost V 6 bases and J 0 bases; bases outside gene matches: 14. The CDR3 here is CASSSTPGTAVSNQPQHF. CDR3 nucleotides: TGTGCCAGCAGTTCAACTCCCGGGACAGCAGTTAGCAATCAGCCCCAGCATTTT.

This rearrangement joins TRBV7-2 to TRBJ2-7, with 9 nucleotides matching TRBD1. This CDR3 is built from 14 residues. V was pared by 6 bases and J by 2 bases, with 5 bases of the junction left unmatched. The germline CDR1 and CDR2 sequences are SGHTA and FQGNSA. The CDR3 here is CASRPGQGPYEQYF. CDR3 DNA: TGTGCCAGCAGGCCGGGACAGGGCCCCTACGAGCAGTACTTC.

This rearrangement joins TRBV7-2 to TRBJ2-7; TRBD2 aligns across 8 bases. The germline CDR1 and CDR2 sequences are SGHTA and FQGNSA. The V segment lost 3 bases and the J segment 3 bases; nucleotides outside the gene matches: 10. The CDR3 totals 16 residues. The CDR3 protein is CASSFTSGRGDYEQYF. The DNA of the CDR3 is TGTGCCAGCAGCTTCACTAGCGGTCGCGGCGACTACGAGCAGTACTTC.

There are a few counts of this clone. V is TRBV5-1 and J is TRBJ2-7; TRBD2 is a possible D gene (5 bases). This CDR3 region has 14 residues. From germline, CDR1 is SGHRS and CDR2 YFSETQ. V lost 5 bases and J 3 bases, leaving 15 bases between the germline ends. The CDR3, as DNA: TGCGCCAGCAGGAGAGGGCTGCCTTTCTACGAGCAGTACTTC. Its protein is CASRRGLPFYEQYF.

The V gene is TRBV5-1, the J gene TRBJ2-1; TRBD2 matches at 11 bases. Germline CDR1 is SGHRS and CDR2 is YFSETQ. The CDR3 totals 18 residues. V dropped 3 bases and J dropped 4; count of bases not matched to a gene: 12. CDR3: CASSSGLSSGGSYNEQFF. Written as DNA, the CDR3 is TGCGCCAGCAGCTCGGGGCTGTCTAGCGGGGGGAGTTACAATGAGCAGTTCTTC.

The chain couples TRBV4-1 to TRBJ2-7; 13 positions agree with TRBD2. This CDR3 has 17 residues. Germline V gives CDR1 MGHRA, CDR2 YSYEKL. Germline trimming cut 3 bases from V and 2 bases from J; bases unmatched to any gene: 7. The DNA of the CDR3 is TGCGCCAGCAGCCAGGGATTCGGACTAGCGGGGGCCTACGAGCAGTACTTC. Amino acids: CASSQGFGLAGAYEQYF.

In regard to this clone: Other DNA sequences of this sample code for an identical CDR3. DNA for the CDR3: TGTGCCAGCAGCCAAGCTGTGAACACTGAAGCTTTCTTT. Its translation is CASSQAVNTEAFF. The chain uses TRBV14 and TRBJ1-1; D is undetermined. V lost 1 base and J lost 0, with 3 bases in between. Germline V gives CDR1 SGHDN, CDR2 FVKESK. The CDR3 contains 13 residues.

The chain has TRBV19 and TRBJ1-1; 7 nucleotides line up with TRBD1. Germline V CDR1 and CDR2: LNHDA, SQIVND (reference sequence). CDR3 length equals 13 residues. Losses at the gene ends were 5 bases for V and 5 bases for J; bases not matched to a gene: 5. CDR3: CASSFTGVTEAFF. The CDR3 DNA sequence: TGTGCCAGTAGTTTTACAGGGGTTACTGAAGCTTTCTTT. The full variable domain, rest sourced from reference TRBV19 and TRBJ1-1, is DGGITQSPKYLFRKEGQNVTLSCEQNLNHDAMYWYRQDPGQGLRLIYYSQIVNDFQKGDIAEGYSVSREKKESFPLTVTSAQKNPTAFYLCASSFTGVTEAFFGQGTRLTVV.

This chain joins TRBV4-1 and TRBJ2-7; 7 bases are a match to TRBD1. After removal of 6 bases from V and 5 bases from J, the junction contained 13 bases not matched to a gene. Germline CDR1 reads MGHRA; CDR2 reads YSYEKL. This CDR3 has 15 amino acids. The CDR3 nucleotides are TGCGCCAGCAGTCACTTACAGGGGAAGGGGAACGAGCAGTACTTC. Amino acid sequence: CASSHLQGKGNEQYF.

V and J are TRBV12-5 and TRBJ2-2; 9 nucleotides line up with TRBD2. With V trimmed by 3 bases and J by 6 bases, 5 bases remained unmatched. Germline values: CDR1 LGHNT, CDR2 FRNRAP. This CDR3 has 15 amino acids. This CDR3 reads CASGFWREGPGELFF. CDR3 coding DNA: TGTGCTAGTGGTTTCTGGCGGGAGGGCCCCGGGGAGCTGTTTTTT.

This rearrangement joins TRBV27 to TRBJ2-7, with 8 bases that match TRBD1. The CDR3 is made up of 19 amino acids. The J segment lost 0 bases and the V segment lost 2 bases, leaving 15 bases of the junction unmatched. Per the germline V gene, CDR1 is MNHEY and CDR2 is SMNVEV (reference sequence). CDR3 protein: CASSLTKPNRDRSSYEQYF. The DNA for the CDR3 is TGTGCCAGCAGTTTAACAAAACCAAACCGGGACAGGAGCTCCTACGAGCAGTACTTC.

This clone was seen only once. This sequence joins TRBV25-1 and TRBJ2-3; TRBD1 is a possible D gene (6 bases). This CDR3 is built from 15 residues. Germline CDR1 MGHDK, CDR2 SYGVNS. Trimming cost V 5 bases and J 2 bases, with 14 bases left between them. The CDR3 DNA follows: TGTGCCAGCAGTCCCTCGACAGGACCCACAGATACGCAGTATTTT. Translation gives CASSPSTGPTDTQYF.

This sequence joins TRBV28 and TRBJ2-7, with D unresolved. The V and J ends lost 3 bases and 0 bases respectively, with 12 bases between them. The CDR3 extends over 15 amino acids. CDR1 is MDHEN and CDR2 is SYDVKM in the germline V gene. In nucleotides, the CDR3 is TGTGCCAGCAGTTTCTTCCTAGGAAACTCCTACGAGCAGTACTTC. Amino acids: CASSFFLGNSYEQYF.

To note about this clone: Its ends do not fully match the called genes, so a read error is possible. The chain links TRBV7-8 to TRBJ2-3; 12 nucleotides agree with TRBD2. Germline V lookup: CDR1 SGHVS, CDR2 FQNEAQ. This CDR3 has 14 amino acids. The DNA for the CDR3 is TGTGCCAGCAGCCTAGCGGGAGGGCTCGATACGCAGTATTTT. It specifies CASSLAGGLDTQYF. Combining the CDR3 with reference TRBV7-8 and TRBJ2-3 gives the whole variable domain GAGVSQSPRYKVAKRGQDVALRCDPISGHVSLFWYQQALGQGPEFLTYFQNEAQLDKSGLPSDRFFAERPEGSVSTLKIQRTQQEDSAVYLCASSLAGGLDTQYFGPGTRLTVL.

CDR3 sequence: CASSCPGQSDTQYF. The CDR3 DNA is TGCGCCAGCAGCTGCCCGGGACAGTCAGATACGCAGTATTTT. This chain links TRBV5-1 with TRBJ2-3; TRBD1 agrees at 7 bases. After removal of 3 bases from V and 4 bases from J, the junction contained 5 bases not matched to a gene. Germline CDR1 is SGHRS and CDR2 is YFSETQ. This CDR3 has 14 amino acids.

This chain uses TRBV28 with TRBJ2-5; 9 bases are a match to TRBD1. Germline loops: CDR1 MDHEN, CDR2 SYDVKM. After removal of 4 bases from V and 5 bases from J, the junction contained 11 bases not matched to a gene. The CDR3 totals 16 residues. In nucleotides, the CDR3 is TGTGCCAGCAGTTACCCCCGGGACAGGGCGGGTGAGACCCAGTACTTC. It translates to CASSYPRDRAGETQYF.

J is TRBJ2-7 and V is TRBV30, with D perhaps matching TRBD1 (6 bases). The CDR3 has 14 amino acids. Trimming removed 7 bases at V and 1 base at J, with 17 bases between. Looked up from germline, CDR1 is GTSNPN and CDR2 is SVGIG (reference sequence). The CDR3 nucleotides are TGTGCCTCAAGGGGGAGCGAAATTTCCTACGAGCAGTACTTC. Translation: CASRGSEISYEQYF.

The chain combines TRBV28 with TRBJ2-5, with a weak D call TRBD1 (7 bases). V lost 5 bases, J lost 4 bases, and 17 bases lay in between. Germline values: CDR1 MDHEN, CDR2 SYDVKM. CDR3 length equals 15 residues. The CDR3: CASSLPGAGGETQYF. In nucleotides, the CDR3 is TGTGCCAGCAGTCTGCCGGGAGCAGGGGGAGAGACCCAGTACTTC.

This chain links TRBV19 with TRBJ2-4; 11 bases fit TRBD1. CDR1 and CDR2 (germline): LNHDA, SQIVND (reference sequence). Unmatched junction bases numbered 6, after V lost 7 bases and J lost 1 base. The CDR3 has 16 amino acids. The chain's CDR3 is CASTVGTGGAKNIQYF. In nucleotides, the CDR3 is TGTGCCAGTACCGTAGGGACAGGGGGGGCCAAAAACATTCAGTACTTC.

J is TRBJ1-3 and V is TRBV6-5, with a possible D match to TRBD1 (5 bases). V lost 3 bases and J lost 1, with 7 bases in between. CDR3 length: 14 residues. Germline CDR1 MNHEY, CDR2 SVGAGI. CDR3 in DNA: TGTGCCAGCAGTTATAAGGGGTCTGGAAACACCATATATTTT. It encodes CASSYKGSGNTIYF.

This clone was seen a handful of times. The CDR3 DNA sequence: TGTGCCAGCAGCCACCTCACCGGGACTAGCGGGACCTACGAGCAGTACTTC. Its translation is CASSHLTGTSGTYEQYF. The chain couples TRBV2 to TRBJ2-7, with 13 positions matching TRBD2. The J segment lost 2 bases and the V segment lost 6 bases, leaving 10 bases of the junction unmatched. Germline V gives CDR1 SNHLY, CDR2 FYNNEI. This CDR3 has 17 residues.